These T cell receptor beta chains were read from a single sample in a study of shared clonotypes between healthy human individuals. Generated by immunoSEQ multiplex PCR, the TCRdb table keeps only in-frame clones and is missing some. The repertoire holds millions of clones, with approximately 94% as singletons. What was sequenced was naive CD8+ T cells from PBMCs. These receptors were obtained from a man in his late teens or twenties in good health. Some clones in this sample may be carry-over from other donors' samples. Both conserved end residues are part of each CDR3. Fields, in order: CDR3 protein, CDR3 DNA, clone size, V gene, J gene, D gene. A D gene is named only where the DNA matches it firmly. Clone sizes are given selectively: once, few, many, or a class where the clone is expanded.

CDR3aa: CASSELGSGYTEAFF
CDR3nt: TGTGCCAGCAGTGAACTGGGCAGCGGGTATACTGAAGCTTTCTTT
abundance: .
v_gene: TRBV6-1
j_gene: TRBJ1-1
d_gene: .

CDR3aa: CASSESRSSGNTIYF
CDR3nt: TGCGCCAGCAGTGAGTCGCGAAGTTCTGGAAACACCATATATTTT
abundance: once
v_gene: TRBV10-1
j_gene: TRBJ1-3
d_gene: .

CDR3aa: CASSPYRGATSTGGYTF
CDR3nt: TGTGCCAGCAGTCCATACAGGGGTGCTACGAGTACTGGAGGCTACACCTTC
abundance: .
v_gene: TRBV27
j_gene: TRBJ1-2
d_gene: TRBD1

CDR3aa: CASSLISGRALYEQYF
CDR3nt: TGTGCCAGCAGCTTAATTAGCGGGAGGGCCTTGTACGAGCAGTACTTC
abundance: .
v_gene: TRBV7-2
j_gene: TRBJ2-7
d_gene: TRBD2

CDR3aa: CASSPRTGGTQYF
CDR3nt: TGTGCCAGCAGCCCCCGGACAGGGGGGACCCAGTACTTC
abundance: .
v_gene: TRBV9
j_gene: TRBJ2-5
d_gene: TRBD1

CDR3aa: CASRLPGTRDTEAFF
CDR3nt: TGTGCCAGCAGATTACCCGGGACACGGGACACTGAAGCTTTCTTT
abundance: .
v_gene: TRBV6-5
j_gene: TRBJ1-1
d_gene: .

CDR3aa: CASSLVTGPNEQYF
CDR3nt: TGTGCCAGCAGCTTAGTGACGGGTCCCAACGAGCAGTACTTC
abundance: .
v_gene: TRBV7-2
j_gene: TRBJ2-7
d_gene: .

CDR3aa: CASSPQVHYEQYF
CDR3nt: TGTGCCAGCAGTCCACAGGTACACTACGAGCAGTACTTC
abundance: few
v_gene: TRBV27
j_gene: TRBJ2-7
d_gene: .

CDR3aa: CASTPGGTIETQYF
CDR3nt: TGTGCCAGCACTCCGGGGGGGACTATAGAGACCCAGTACTTC
abundance: .
v_gene: TRBV28
j_gene: TRBJ2-5
d_gene: TRBD2

CDR3aa: CASSEGKLTTNEKLFF
CDR3nt: TGTGCCAGCAGTGAGGGGAAACTTACAACTAATGAAAAACTGTTTTTT
abundance: .
v_gene: TRBV2
j_gene: TRBJ1-4
d_gene: .

CDR3aa: CASIKGGEETQYF
CDR3nt: TGTGCCAGCATCAAGGGGGGGGAAGAGACCCAGTACTTC
abundance: .
v_gene: TRBV2
j_gene: TRBJ2-5
d_gene: .

CDR3aa: CASSSPWGTAYEQYF
CDR3nt: TGTGCCAGCAGCTCACCCTGGGGCACCGCCTACGAGCAGTACTTC
abundance: once
v_gene: TRBV11-2
j_gene: TRBJ2-7
d_gene: .

CDR3aa: CASSSAGPSDEQFF
CDR3nt: TGTGCCAGCAGCTCTGCAGGGCCATCCGATGAGCAGTTCTTC
abundance: once
v_gene: TRBV11-2
j_gene: TRBJ2-1
d_gene: .

CDR3aa: CASSSSRDLNPYEQYF
CDR3nt: TGTGCCAGCAGCTCCTCGAGAGACCTAAATCCCTACGAGCAGTACTTC
abundance: .
v_gene: TRBV5-5
j_gene: TRBJ2-7
d_gene: .

CDR3aa: CAWRQGLVLTDTQYF
CDR3nt: TGTGCCTGGAGACAGGGTTTAGTTTTGACAGATACGCAGTATTTT
abundance: .
v_gene: TRBV30
j_gene: TRBJ2-3
d_gene: .

CDR3aa: CASSSDLSSAGELFF
CDR3nt: TGTGCCAGCAGCTCCGACTTATCTAGCGCCGGGGAGCTGTTTTTT
abundance: .
v_gene: TRBV7-9
j_gene: TRBJ2-2
d_gene: .

CDR3aa: CASSPSTGPILYEQYF
CDR3nt: TGTGCCAGCAGTCCCTCGACGGGCCCCATACTCTACGAGCAGTACTTC
abundance: .
v_gene: TRBV27
j_gene: TRBJ2-7
d_gene: .

CDR3aa: CASSGSYNEQFF
CDR3nt: TGCGCCAGCAGCGGATCCTACAATGAGCAGTTCTTC
abundance: .
v_gene: TRBV5-1
j_gene: TRBJ2-1
d_gene: .

CDR3aa: CASSYSGNEQFF
CDR3nt: TGTGCCAGCAGTTACTCCGGAAATGAGCAGTTCTTC
abundance: .
v_gene: TRBV6-5
j_gene: TRBJ2-1
d_gene: .

CDR3aa: CASSVAGQFYEQYF
CDR3nt: TGTGCCAGCAGTGTGGCGGGACAGTTCTACGAGCAGTACTTC
abundance: .
v_gene: TRBV2
j_gene: TRBJ2-7
d_gene: .

CDR3aa: CASSFGGGAPGANVLTF
CDR3nt: TGTGCCAGCAGCTTCGGTGGGGGGGCCCCTGGGGCCAACGTCCTGACTTTC
abundance: .
v_gene: TRBV7-9
j_gene: TRBJ2-6
d_gene: .

CDR3aa: CASSSTSGTDSYEQYF
CDR3nt: TGTGCCAGCAGCTCGACTAGCGGGACCGACTCTTACGAGCAGTACTTC
abundance: .
v_gene: TRBV7-6
j_gene: TRBJ2-7
d_gene: TRBD2

CDR3aa: CASNRIAATGELFF
CDR3nt: TGCGCCAGCAACCGCATAGCGGCCACCGGGGAGCTGTTTTTT
abundance: .
v_gene: TRBV5-1
j_gene: TRBJ2-2
d_gene: .

CDR3aa: CASILRVPSRGLSYEQYF
CDR3nt: TGTGCCAGCATCCTAAGGGTCCCGTCCCGGGGCCTCTCCTACGAGCAGTACTTC
abundance: .
v_gene: TRBV27
j_gene: TRBJ2-7
d_gene: .

CDR3aa: CAIWEGANTEAFF
CDR3nt: TGTGCCATATGGGAGGGTGCGAACACTGAAGCTTTCTTT
abundance: .
v_gene: TRBV10-3
j_gene: TRBJ1-1
d_gene: .

CDR3aa: CASSLTGTGPYGYTF
CDR3nt: TGTGCCAGTAGTCTTACCGGGACAGGGCCCTATGGCTACACCTTC
abundance: .
v_gene: TRBV19
j_gene: TRBJ1-2
d_gene: TRBD1

CDR3aa: CASSFTYEQYF
CDR3nt: TGTGCCAGCAGCTTCACCTACGAGCAGTACTTC
abundance: .
v_gene: TRBV5-6
j_gene: TRBJ2-7
d_gene: .

CDR3aa: CASSQESGSRTDTQYF
CDR3nt: TGCGCCAGCAGCCAAGAAAGCGGGAGTCGCACAGATACGCAGTATTTT
abundance: once
v_gene: TRBV4-3
j_gene: TRBJ2-3
d_gene: TRBD2

CDR3aa: CASSFRQGEVEQYF
CDR3nt: TGTGCCAGCAGCTTTAGGCAGGGGGAGGTCGAGCAGTACTTC
abundance: .
v_gene: TRBV7-9
j_gene: TRBJ2-7
d_gene: .

CDR3aa: CASSTGQAFGPQHF
CDR3nt: TGTGCCAGTAGTACCGGACAGGCCTTCGGGCCCCAGCATTTT
abundance: .
v_gene: TRBV19
j_gene: TRBJ1-5
d_gene: TRBD1

CDR3aa: CASLASAEAFF
CDR3nt: TGTGCCAGTCTGGCGTCAGCTGAAGCTTTCTTT
abundance: few
v_gene: TRBV19
j_gene: TRBJ1-1
d_gene: .

CDR3aa: CASSARGGYNEQFF
CDR3nt: TGTGCCAGCAGCGCCAGGGGGGGATACAATGAGCAGTTCTTC
abundance: .
v_gene: TRBV25-1
j_gene: TRBJ2-1
d_gene: .

CDR3aa: CASSPDRGREQYF
CDR3nt: TGTGCCAGCAGTCCGGACAGGGGGCGCGAGCAGTACTTC
abundance: .
v_gene: TRBV27
j_gene: TRBJ2-7
d_gene: TRBD1

CDR3aa: CASSEGIRVGDTQYF
CDR3nt: TGTGCCAGCAGTGAAGGAATCAGGGTCGGAGATACGCAGTATTTT
abundance: .
v_gene: TRBV6-1
j_gene: TRBJ2-3
d_gene: .

CDR3aa: CATSENQTFF
CDR3nt: TGTGCCACCAGCGAGAACCAAACTTTCTTT
abundance: once
v_gene: TRBV15
j_gene: TRBJ1-1
d_gene: .

CDR3aa: CASSYFGGAETDTQYF
CDR3nt: TGTGCCAGCAGTTACTTTGGGGGCGCGGAGACAGATACGCAGTATTTT
abundance: .
v_gene: TRBV6-5
j_gene: TRBJ2-3
d_gene: .

CDR3aa: CASSPLMNTEAFF
CDR3nt: TGTGCCAGCAGCCCCCTCATGAACACTGAAGCTTTCTTT
abundance: once
v_gene: TRBV9
j_gene: TRBJ1-1
d_gene: .

CDR3aa: CASSGRLADEQFF
CDR3nt: TGTGCCAGCAGCGGCCGACTAGCGGATGAGCAGTTCTTC
abundance: .
v_gene: TRBV7-9
j_gene: TRBJ2-1
d_gene: TRBD2

CDR3aa: CSVVGVAGVGETQYF
CDR3nt: TGCAGCGTTGTCGGGGTAGCGGGAGTAGGGGAGACCCAGTACTTC
abundance: .
v_gene: TRBV29-1
j_gene: TRBJ2-5
d_gene: TRBD2

CDR3aa: CASSQGLAPRELFF
CDR3nt: TGTGCCAGCAGCCAGGGACTAGCGCCCCGGGAGCTGTTTTTT
abundance: .
v_gene: TRBV5-4
j_gene: TRBJ2-2
d_gene: TRBD2

CDR3aa: CSVEGFDRAGPYEQYF
CDR3nt: TGCAGCGTTGAGGGATTTGATCGGGCCGGACCCTACGAGCAGTACTTC
abundance: .
v_gene: TRBV29-1
j_gene: TRBJ2-7
d_gene: .

CDR3aa: CASSYGPGGTSIEQYF
CDR3nt: TGTGCCAGCAGTTACGGCCCAGGAGGGACTAGCATCGAGCAGTACTTC
abundance: .
v_gene: TRBV6-5
j_gene: TRBJ2-7
d_gene: TRBD2

CDR3aa: CASSDRDRAYEQYF
CDR3nt: TGTGCCAGCAGCGACCGGGACAGAGCCTACGAGCAGTACTTC
abundance: .
v_gene: TRBV9
j_gene: TRBJ2-7
d_gene: TRBD1

CDR3aa: CASSPAGRPSYNEQFF
CDR3nt: TGTGCCAGCAGCCCGGCAGGGAGACCCTCCTACAATGAGCAGTTCTTC
abundance: .
v_gene: TRBV5-5
j_gene: TRBJ2-1
d_gene: .

CDR3aa: CASSPLGAGGYYEQYF
CDR3nt: TGCGCCAGCAGCCCCCTCGGGGCGGGAGGTTACTACGAGCAGTACTTC
abundance: .
v_gene: TRBV5-1
j_gene: TRBJ2-7
d_gene: TRBD2

CDR3aa: CASSTTGFQETQYF
CDR3nt: TGTGCCAGCAGCACGACAGGGTTCCAAGAGACCCAGTACTTC
abundance: once
v_gene: TRBV6-5
j_gene: TRBJ2-5
d_gene: TRBD1

CDR3aa: CASSLGGLNQPQHF
CDR3nt: TGTGCCAGCAGCTTAGGGGGCCTAAATCAGCCCCAGCATTTT
abundance: .
v_gene: TRBV7-9
j_gene: TRBJ1-5
d_gene: .

CDR3aa: CASSLAQRTAGGGELFF
CDR3nt: TGTGCCAGCAGCTTAGCTCAACGGACAGCCGGTGGCGGGGAGCTGTTTTTT
abundance: once
v_gene: TRBV7-9
j_gene: TRBJ2-2
d_gene: .

CDR3aa: CASRTDRVWGYTF
CDR3nt: TGTGCCAGCAGAACCGACAGGGTCTGGGGCTACACCTTC
abundance: .
v_gene: TRBV6-5
j_gene: TRBJ1-2
d_gene: TRBD1

CDR3aa: CASLGELGNTEAFF
CDR3nt: TGTGCCTCGCTGGGGGAGCTGGGGAACACTGAAGCTTTCTTT
abundance: .
v_gene: TRBV7-2
j_gene: TRBJ1-1
d_gene: .

CDR3aa: CAWSHLRTGTGGYTF
CDR3nt: TGTGCCTGGAGCCACTTACGAACGGGGACGGGTGGCTACACCTTC
abundance: .
v_gene: TRBV30
j_gene: TRBJ1-2
d_gene: .

CDR3aa: CAISESGQGYEQYF
CDR3nt: TGTGCCATCAGTGAGTCCGGACAGGGCTACGAGCAGTACTTC
abundance: .
v_gene: TRBV10-3
j_gene: TRBJ2-7
d_gene: TRBD1

CDR3aa: CATETQYF
CDR3nt: TGTGCCACCGAGACCCAGTACTTC
abundance: once
v_gene: TRBV27
j_gene: TRBJ2-5
d_gene: .

CDR3aa: CAISGGQGSGNTIYF
CDR3nt: TGTGCCATCAGTGGCGGACAGGGCTCTGGAAACACCATATATTTT
abundance: .
v_gene: TRBV10-3
j_gene: TRBJ1-3
d_gene: TRBD1

CDR3aa: CSVGWGRGGEQFF
CDR3nt: TGCAGCGTTGGGTGGGGCAGGGGCGGTGAGCAGTTCTTC
abundance: .
v_gene: TRBV29-1
j_gene: TRBJ2-1
d_gene: .

CDR3aa: CASSPQREFNGEQYF
CDR3nt: TGCGCCAGCAGCCCTCAGCGGGAGTTTAACGGCGAGCAGTACTTC
abundance: .
v_gene: TRBV4-1
j_gene: TRBJ2-7
d_gene: TRBD2